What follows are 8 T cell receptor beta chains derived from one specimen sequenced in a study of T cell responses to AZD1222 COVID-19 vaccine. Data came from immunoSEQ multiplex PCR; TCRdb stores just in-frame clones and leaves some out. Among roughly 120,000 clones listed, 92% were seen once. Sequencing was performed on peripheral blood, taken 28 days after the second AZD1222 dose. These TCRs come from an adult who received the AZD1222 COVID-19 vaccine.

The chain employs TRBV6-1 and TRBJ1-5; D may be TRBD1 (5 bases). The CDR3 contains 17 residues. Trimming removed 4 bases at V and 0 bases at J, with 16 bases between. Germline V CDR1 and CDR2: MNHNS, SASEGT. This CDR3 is CASSGSGQFYSNQPQHF. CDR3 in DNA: TGTGCCAGCAGTGGCTCAGGGCAGTTTTATAGCAATCAGCCCCAGCATTTT.

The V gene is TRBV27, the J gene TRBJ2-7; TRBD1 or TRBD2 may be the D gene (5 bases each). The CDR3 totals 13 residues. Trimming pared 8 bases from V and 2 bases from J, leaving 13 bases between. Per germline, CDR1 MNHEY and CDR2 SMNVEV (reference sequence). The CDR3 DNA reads TGTGCCAGCGCCCGGGACGGCCCCTACGAGCAGTACTTC. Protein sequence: CASARDGPYEQYF.

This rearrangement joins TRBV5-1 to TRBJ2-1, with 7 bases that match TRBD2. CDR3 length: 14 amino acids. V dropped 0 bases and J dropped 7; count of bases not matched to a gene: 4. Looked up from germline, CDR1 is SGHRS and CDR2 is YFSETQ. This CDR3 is CASSLGLAGNEQFF. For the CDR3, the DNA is TGCGCCAGCAGCTTGGGCTTAGCGGGTAATGAGCAGTTCTTC.

This CDR3 reads CASSFEIGQPNYGYTF. CDR3 DNA sequence: TGTGCCAGCAGCTTCGAGATTGGACAGCCCAACTATGGCTACACCTTC. The chain recombines TRBV7-2 with TRBJ1-2; perhaps TRBD1 as D (6 bases). Germline values: CDR1 SGHTA, CDR2 FQGNSA. Trimming removed 3 bases from V and 2 bases from J, with 16 bases in between. There are 16 residues in the CDR3.

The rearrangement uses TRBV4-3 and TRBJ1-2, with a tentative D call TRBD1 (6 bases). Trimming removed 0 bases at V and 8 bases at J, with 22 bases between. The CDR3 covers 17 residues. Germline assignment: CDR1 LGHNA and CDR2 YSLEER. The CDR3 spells CASSQDWGRGGRNGYTF. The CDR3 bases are TGCGCCAGCAGCCAAGATTGGGGTCGAGGGGGAAGGAACGGCTACACCTTC.

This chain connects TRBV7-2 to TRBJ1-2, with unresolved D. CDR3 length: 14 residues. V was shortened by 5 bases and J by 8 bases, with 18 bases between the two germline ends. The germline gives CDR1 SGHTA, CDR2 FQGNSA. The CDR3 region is CASSPPGGWSGYTF. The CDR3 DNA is TGTGCCAGCAGCCCTCCGGGAGGTTGGAGCGGCTACACCTTC.

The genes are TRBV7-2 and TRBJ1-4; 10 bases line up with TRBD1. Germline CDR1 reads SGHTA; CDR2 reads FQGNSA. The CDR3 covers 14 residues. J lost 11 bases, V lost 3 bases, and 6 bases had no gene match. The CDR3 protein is CASSFGTGDGKLFF. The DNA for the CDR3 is TGTGCCAGCAGCTTTGGGACAGGGGATGGGAAACTGTTTTTT.

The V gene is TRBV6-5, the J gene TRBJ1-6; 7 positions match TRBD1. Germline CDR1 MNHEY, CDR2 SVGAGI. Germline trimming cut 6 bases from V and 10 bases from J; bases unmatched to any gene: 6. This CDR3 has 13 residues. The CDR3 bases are TGTGCCAGCAGGGGGCAGGGGGAATCACCCCTCCACTTT. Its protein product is CASRGQGESPLHF.